These T cell receptor beta chains were read from a single sample in a study of shared clonotypes between healthy human individuals. Clones were sequenced by immunoSEQ multiplex PCR, and TCRdb holds only the in-frame ones, with some missing. The repertoire includes some 2.1 million clones, roughly 95% of them detected once, and 0.85% to 1.3% sits in the top ten. Material: naive CD8+ T cells sorted from blood. These receptor sequences come from a man aged 18 to 35 in good health. CDR3s include the opening cysteine and the closing phenylalanine or tryptophan. D genes are given only for firm matches. Clone size is shown for a subset of rows, as once, few, many or a class of expanded clone.

D gene,clone size,V gene,J gene,CDR3 length,CDR3 DNA,CDR3 protein
-,-,TRBV4-1,TRBJ1-1,14,TGCGCCAGCAGCCAAGATCGGCGGGACACTGAAGCTTTCTTT,CASSQDRRDTEAFF
TRBD1,-,TRBV29-1,TRBJ2-1,13,TGCAGCGAAAAACCCGGGACAGTCAATGAGCAGTTCTTC,CSEKPGTVNEQFF
-,-,TRBV14,TRBJ2-7,13,TGTGCCAGCAGCCAAGGCTACAGCTACGAGCAGTACTTC,CASSQGYSYEQYF
TRBD2,-,TRBV10-3,TRBJ2-3,16,TGTGCCATCAGTGAGTCCTTAGCGGGAGAGTTAGATACGCAGTATTTT,CAISESLAGELDTQYF
TRBD1,-,TRBV4-1,TRBJ1-1,15,TGCGCCAGCAGCCAGGGACAGGGGGAATGGGGTGAAGCTTTCTTT,CASSQGQGEWGEAFF
-,-,TRBV27,TRBJ2-7,13,TGTGCCAGCAGTTTACCCCGGGGGCACGAGCAGTACTTC,CASSLPRGHEQYF
TRBD1,-,TRBV5-1,TRBJ2-7,14,TGCGCCAGCAGCTTGGAAGGGACAGGGAACGAGCAGTACTTC,CASSLEGTGNEQYF
-,-,TRBV5-1,TRBJ2-7,14,TGCGCCAGCAGCCAAGGACCTAGCTCCTACGAGCAGTACTTC,CASSQGPSSYEQYF
-,-,TRBV6-5,TRBJ1-4,15,TGTGCCAGCAGCGACGCCCGGGACGGAGTAGAAAAACTGTTTTTT,CASSDARDGVEKLFF
-,-,TRBV6-1,TRBJ1-4,17,TGTGCCAGCAGTGATTGGGACAAGGTTCCAGTAGACGAAAAACTGTTTTTT,CASSDWDKVPVDEKLFF
-,-,TRBV6-5,TRBJ1-2,13,TGTGCCAGCAGTTATAAATGGTCGGATGGCTACACCTTC,CASSYKWSDGYTF
TRBD1,-,TRBV5-4,TRBJ2-1,13,TGTGCCAGCAGCTTGCCCGACAGGGATGAGCAGTTCTTC,CASSLPDRDEQFF
TRBD1,once,TRBV5-1,TRBJ2-7,14,TGCGCCAGCAGCTGGGGACAGGGAGCCTACGAGCAGTACTTC,CASSWGQGAYEQYF
-,-,TRBV5-3,TRBJ2-2,18,TGTGCCAGAAGCTTGGCCGTTTTCCCGGGCACGAACACCGGGGAGCTGTTTTTT,CARSLAVFPGTNTGELFF
TRBD2,-,TRBV11-2,TRBJ2-7,14,TGTGCCAGCAGCTTCCCAGCGGGAGTGGGGGAGCAGTACTTC,CASSFPAGVGEQYF
-,once,TRBV5-5,TRBJ2-7,16,TGTGCCAGCAGCCCCCAGGGACTACAGGGCCTACACGAGCAGTACTTC,CASSPQGLQGLHEQYF
-,-,TRBV7-9,TRBJ2-2,13,TGTGCCAGCAGCCCTCTTCAGCCCGGGGAGCTGTTTTTT,CASSPLQPGELFF
-,-,TRBV6-6,TRBJ2-7,16,TGTGCCAGCAGTTACTCGACGGACAGCAGCTCCTACGAGCAGTACTTC,CASSYSTDSSSYEQYF
-,-,TRBV2,TRBJ2-7,14,TGTGCCAGCAGTGAAGACAGGGTTAACTACGAGCAGTACTTC,CASSEDRVNYEQYF
-,-,TRBV27,TRBJ2-4,13,TGTGCCAGCAGCCAGGGACCTCAAAACATTCAGTACTTC,CASSQGPQNIQYF
-,-,TRBV5-6,TRBJ1-3,18,TGTGCCAGCAGCTTGTATTGGGGGAACACACTCTCTGGAAACACCATATATTTT,CASSLYWGNTLSGNTIYF
TRBD1,-,TRBV9,TRBJ2-7,16,TGTGCCAGCAGCGCCGGACAGGGCCGGAGCTCCTACGAGCAGTACTTC,CASSAGQGRSSYEQYF
-,-,TRBV4-1,TRBJ1-4,18,TGCGCCAGCAGCCAAGGAGGGGCCACCCTGGGGGCTAATGAAAAACTGTTTTTT,CASSQGGATLGANEKLFF
-,-,TRBV7-9,TRBJ1-1,13,TGTGCCAGCAGCCCAATACTTAACAGTGAAGCTTTCTTT,CASSPILNSEAFF
TRBD2,-,TRBV5-6,TRBJ2-1,15,TGTGCCAGCAGCCCGACTAGCGGGAGGTTTAATGAGCAGTTCTTC,CASSPTSGRFNEQFF
-,-,TRBV2,TRBJ1-1,12,TGTGCCAGCAGTGCAACAGACCCAAGAGCTTTCTTT,CASSATDPRAFF
-,-,TRBV20-1,TRBJ2-7,11,TGCAGTGCTAGTGGACCTTACGAGCAGTACTTC,CSASGPYEQYF
-,-,TRBV7-8,TRBJ1-2,15,TGTGCCAGCAGCTTAGCGTCGGCGGCTAACTATGGCTACACCTTC,CASSLASAANYGYTF
-,-,TRBV29-1,TRBJ2-2,13,TGCAGCGTTTCGCAGCTGAACACCGGGGAGCTGTTTTTT,CSVSQLNTGELFF
-,-,TRBV9,TRBJ2-1,15,TGTGCCAGCAGCGTATCCGCGGGACCCGGGAATGAGCAGTTCTTC,CASSVSAGPGNEQFF
TRBD1,-,TRBV4-1,TRBJ1-4,16,TGCGCCAGCAGCCAACCCCCGGGACAGGGGTTTGAAAAACTGTTTTTT,CASSQPPGQGFEKLFF
-,-,TRBV6-5,TRBJ2-7,16,TGTGCCAGCAGTTGGGACGGTTTTTCCCGTTTCAACGAGCAGTACTTC,CASSWDGFSRFNEQYF
-,-,TRBV2,TRBJ2-2,16,TGTGCCAGCAGTGAAGTTGGGCGGGGGAACACCGGGGAGCTGTTTTTT,CASSEVGRGNTGELFF
TRBD1,-,TRBV4-3,TRBJ2-7,18,TGCGCCAGCAGCCAAGATAAGGTAGAGGGGGCGGGCTCCTACGAGCAGTACTTC,CASSQDKVEGAGSYEQYF
-,few,TRBV5-1,TRBJ2-7,14,TGCGCCAGCAGCTTGGGCAGGAGCTCCTACGAGCAGTACTTC,CASSLGRSSYEQYF
-,-,TRBV6-1,TRBJ2-7,15,TGTGCCAGCAGTGTCGACCCTTTTGAATCCTACGAGCAGTACTTC,CASSVDPFESYEQYF
-,-,TRBV7-2,TRBJ1-2,14,TGTGCCAGCAGCTCGGTAGACTGGGGCTATGGCTACACCTTC,CASSSVDWGYGYTF
-,-,TRBV5-4,TRBJ2-2,15,TGTGCCAGCAGCTACGGCCCAACGGAAACCGGGGAGCTGTTTTTT,CASSYGPTETGELFF
-,-,TRBV27,TRBJ1-5,15,TGTGCCAGCAGTTTATGGGGGTCCAGCAATCAGCCCCAGCATTTT,CASSLWGSSNQPQHF
-,-,TRBV20-1,TRBJ2-5,11,TGCAGTGCTAGAGATCTCGGGACCCAGTACTTC,CSARDLGTQYF
TRBD1,-,TRBV19,TRBJ1-2,14,TGTGCCAGTAGTATTGTGACAGGGAGTGGTGGCTACACCTTC,CASSIVTGSGGYTF
-,once,TRBV30,TRBJ2-5,15,TGTGCCTGGGAGGGGATCTTGGGGTACCAAGAGACCCAGTACTTC,CAWEGILGYQETQYF
TRBD1,-,TRBV27,TRBJ1-1,16,TGTGCCAGCAGTTTATCGCCCCGACAGGGGGACACTGAAGCTTTCTTT,CASSLSPRQGDTEAFF
TRBD2,-,TRBV5-6,TRBJ2-5,17,TGTGCCAGCAGCTCCCGGTGGGTTGGCGGGGGGCAAGAGACCCAGTACTTC,CASSSRWVGGGQETQYF
-,-,TRBV19,TRBJ2-1,13,TGTGCCAGTAGTATGGCGGCGGCCAATGAGCAGTTCTTC,CASSMAAANEQFF
-,-,TRBV4-1,TRBJ2-3,13,TGCGCCAGCAGCCAGGATAACAGGGAGCCGCAGTATTTT,CASSQDNREPQYF
-,-,TRBV10-3,TRBJ1-1,11,TGTGCCATCAGTGACGAAAAGGAGGCTTTCTTT,CAISDEKEAFF
-,-,TRBV6-5,TRBJ2-7,14,TGTGCCAGCAGTTACTCTCACTTCCCCTACGAGCAGTACTTC,CASSYSHFPYEQYF
-,-,TRBV7-9,TRBJ2-2,12,TGTGCCAGCAGCGGCCCCACCGGGGAGCTGTTTTTT,CASSGPTGELFF
-,-,TRBV15,TRBJ1-2,18,TGTGCCACCAGCAGAGATAGGACGGACGACCGCCCCTTCTATGGCTACACCTTC,CATSRDRTDDRPFYGYTF
-,-,TRBV7-2,TRBJ1-5,15,TGTGCCAGCAGCTTTGATACTGGGGGCGTTCAGCCCCAGCATTTT,CASSFDTGGVQPQHF
TRBD1,-,TRBV15,TRBJ2-1,17,TGTGCCACCAGCAGAGATTTAGCCGGACAGGGCTACAATGAGCAGTTCTTC,CATSRDLAGQGYNEQFF
TRBD1,-,TRBV27,TRBJ2-7,15,TGTGCCAGCAGCCGGGACAGGGGGGAAGGCTACGAGCAGTACTTC,CASSRDRGEGYEQYF
-,-,TRBV10-3,TRBJ1-3,13,TGTGCCATCAGTGAAGAGGCTGGAAACACCATATATTTT,CAISEEAGNTIYF
TRBD2,-,TRBV27,TRBJ2-1,14,TGTGCCAGCAGTTTAGCGCGGGGGGCCGTTGAGCAGTTCTTC,CASSLARGAVEQFF
-,-,TRBV18,TRBJ2-1,16,TGTGCCAGCTCACCACCCCCCCCGCCCCCGAACAATGAGCAGTTCTTC,CASSPPPPPPNNEQFF
-,-,TRBV7-9,TRBJ2-7,16,TGTGCCAGCAGCCCCTCAGCACCCCAGAAGACCTACGAGCAGTACTTC,CASSPSAPQKTYEQYF
-,-,TRBV27,TRBJ2-7,12,TGTGCCAGCAGTTTACAGAAGGGCGAGCAGTACTTC,CASSLQKGEQYF
TRBD2,-,TRBV4-3,TRBJ2-3,16,TGCGCCAGCAGCCTCACCTTAGCGGGAGAGGAGTATACGCAGTATTTT,CASSLTLAGEEYTQYF
TRBD1,-,TRBV7-8,TRBJ1-2,17,TGTGCCAGCAGTGAAACAGGGGAACCTTACTTTCCCTATGGCTACACCTTC,CASSETGEPYFPYGYTF